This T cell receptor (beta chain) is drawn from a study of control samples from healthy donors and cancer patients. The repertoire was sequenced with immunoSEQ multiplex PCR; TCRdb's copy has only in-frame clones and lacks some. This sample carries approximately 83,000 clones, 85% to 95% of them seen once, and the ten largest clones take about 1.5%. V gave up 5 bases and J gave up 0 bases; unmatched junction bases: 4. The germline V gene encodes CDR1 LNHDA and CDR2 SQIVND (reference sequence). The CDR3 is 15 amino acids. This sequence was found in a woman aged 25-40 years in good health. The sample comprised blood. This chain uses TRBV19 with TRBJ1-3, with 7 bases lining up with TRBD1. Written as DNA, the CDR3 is TGTGCCAGTAGTGCCGCAGGGGGCTCTGGAAACACCATATATTTT. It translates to CASSAAGGSGNTIYF.